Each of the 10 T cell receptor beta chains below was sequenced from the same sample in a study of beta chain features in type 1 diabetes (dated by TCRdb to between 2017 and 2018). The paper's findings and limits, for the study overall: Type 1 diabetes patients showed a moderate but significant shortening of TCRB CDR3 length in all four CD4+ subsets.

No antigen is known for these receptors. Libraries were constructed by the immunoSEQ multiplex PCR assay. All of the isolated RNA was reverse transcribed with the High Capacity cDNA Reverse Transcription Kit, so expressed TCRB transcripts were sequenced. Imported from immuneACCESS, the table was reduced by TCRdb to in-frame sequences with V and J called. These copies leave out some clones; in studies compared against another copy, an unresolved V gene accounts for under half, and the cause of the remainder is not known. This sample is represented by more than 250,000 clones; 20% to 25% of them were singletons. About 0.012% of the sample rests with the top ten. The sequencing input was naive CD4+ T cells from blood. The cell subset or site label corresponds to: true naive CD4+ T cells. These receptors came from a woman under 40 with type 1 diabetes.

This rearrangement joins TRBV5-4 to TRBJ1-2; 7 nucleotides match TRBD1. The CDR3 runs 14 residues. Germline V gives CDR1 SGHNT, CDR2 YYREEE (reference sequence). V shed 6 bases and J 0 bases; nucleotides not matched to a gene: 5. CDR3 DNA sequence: TGTGCCAGCACCCCGGGACAGCCTAACTATGGCTACACCTTC. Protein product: CASTPGQPNYGYTF.

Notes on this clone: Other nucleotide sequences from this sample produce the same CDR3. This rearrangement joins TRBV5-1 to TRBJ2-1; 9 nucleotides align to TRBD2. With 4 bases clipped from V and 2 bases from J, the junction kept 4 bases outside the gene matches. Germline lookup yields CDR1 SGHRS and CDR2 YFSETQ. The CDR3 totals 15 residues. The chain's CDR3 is CASSLVAGAYNEQFF. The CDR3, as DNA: TGCGCCAGCAGCCTCGTAGCGGGAGCCTACAATGAGCAGTTCTTC.

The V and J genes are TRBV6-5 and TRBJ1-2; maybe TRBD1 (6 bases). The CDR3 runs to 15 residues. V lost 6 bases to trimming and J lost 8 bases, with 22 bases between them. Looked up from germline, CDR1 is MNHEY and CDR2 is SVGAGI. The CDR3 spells CASREMGGRRDGYTF. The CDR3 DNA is TGTGCCAGCAGAGAGATGGGGGGGCGCCGAGACGGCTACACCTTC.

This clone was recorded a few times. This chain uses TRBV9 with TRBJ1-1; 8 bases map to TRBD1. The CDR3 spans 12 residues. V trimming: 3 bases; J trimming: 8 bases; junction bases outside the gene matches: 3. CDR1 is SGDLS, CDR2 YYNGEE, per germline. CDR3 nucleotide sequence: TGTGCCAGCAGCGGCAGACAGGGGGAAGCTTTCTTT. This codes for CASSGRQGEAFF.

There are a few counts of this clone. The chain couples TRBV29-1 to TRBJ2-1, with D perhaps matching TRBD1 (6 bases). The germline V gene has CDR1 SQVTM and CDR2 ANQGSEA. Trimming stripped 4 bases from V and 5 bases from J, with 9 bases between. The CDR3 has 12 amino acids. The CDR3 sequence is CSVAPGDNEQFF. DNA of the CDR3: TGCAGCGTTGCTCCAGGGGACAATGAGCAGTTCTTC.

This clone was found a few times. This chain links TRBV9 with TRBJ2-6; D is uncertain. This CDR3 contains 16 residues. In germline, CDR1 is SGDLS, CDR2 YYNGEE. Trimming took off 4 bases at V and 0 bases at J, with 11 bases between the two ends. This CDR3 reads CASSPQVLSGANVLTF. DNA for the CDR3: TGTGCCAGCAGCCCTCAGGTCCTCTCTGGGGCCAACGTCCTGACTTTC.

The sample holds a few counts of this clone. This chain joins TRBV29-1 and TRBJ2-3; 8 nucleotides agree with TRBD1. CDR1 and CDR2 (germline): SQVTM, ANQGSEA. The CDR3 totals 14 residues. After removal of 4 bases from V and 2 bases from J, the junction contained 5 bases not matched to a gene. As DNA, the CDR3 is TGCAGCGTTGCACAGGGGGGCTCCACAGATACGCAGTATTTT. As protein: CSVAQGGSTDTQYF.

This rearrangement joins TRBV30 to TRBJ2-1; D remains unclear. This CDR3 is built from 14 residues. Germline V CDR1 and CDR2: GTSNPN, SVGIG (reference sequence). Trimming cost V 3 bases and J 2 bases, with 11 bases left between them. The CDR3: CAWSWSSPYNEQFF. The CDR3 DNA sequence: TGTGCCTGGAGCTGGAGTAGCCCCTACAATGAGCAGTTCTTC.

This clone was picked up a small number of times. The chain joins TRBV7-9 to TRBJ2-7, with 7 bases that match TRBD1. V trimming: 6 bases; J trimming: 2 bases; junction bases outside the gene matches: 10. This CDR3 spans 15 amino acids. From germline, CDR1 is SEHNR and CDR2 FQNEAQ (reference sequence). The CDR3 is CASSYPRQGPYEQYF. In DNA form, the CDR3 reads TGTGCCAGCAGTTACCCAAGACAGGGCCCCTACGAGCAGTACTTC.

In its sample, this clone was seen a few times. Here the CDR3 reads CASSSRDSSPNYGYTF. The CDR3 DNA reads TGCGCCAGCAGCTCCCGGGACAGCTCTCCTAACTATGGCTACACCTTC. The chain employs TRBV5-1 and TRBJ1-2, with 7 nucleotides matching TRBD1. The length of the CDR3 is 16 residues. The V segment lost 3 bases and the J segment 0 bases; nucleotides outside the gene matches: 8. Germline V lookup: CDR1 SGHRS, CDR2 YFSETQ.